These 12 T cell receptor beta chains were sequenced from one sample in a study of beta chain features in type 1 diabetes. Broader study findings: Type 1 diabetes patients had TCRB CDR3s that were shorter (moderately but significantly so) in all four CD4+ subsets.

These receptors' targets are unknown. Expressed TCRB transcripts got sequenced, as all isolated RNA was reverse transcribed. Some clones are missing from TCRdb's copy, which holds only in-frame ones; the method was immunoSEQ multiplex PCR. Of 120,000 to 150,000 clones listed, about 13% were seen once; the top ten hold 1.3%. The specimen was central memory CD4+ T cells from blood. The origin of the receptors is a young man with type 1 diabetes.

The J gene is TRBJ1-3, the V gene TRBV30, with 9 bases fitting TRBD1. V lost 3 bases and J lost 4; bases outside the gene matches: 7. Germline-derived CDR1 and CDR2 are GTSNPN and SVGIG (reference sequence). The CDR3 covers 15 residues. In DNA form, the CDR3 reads TGTGCCTGGAGCCCACAGGGGGCGGGAGGAAACACCATATATTTT. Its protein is CAWSPQGAGGNTIYF.

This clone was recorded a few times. CDR3 coding DNA: TGCAGCGCTAGGGACAGGTCGAACACTGAAGCTTTCTTT. Residues: CSARDRSNTEAFF. V gene TRBV29-1 combines with J gene TRBJ1-1, with 8 bases that match TRBD1. Trimming took 7 bases from V and 1 from J; bases not matched to a gene: 5. In germline, CDR1 is SQVTM, CDR2 ANQGSEA. This CDR3 region has 13 residues.

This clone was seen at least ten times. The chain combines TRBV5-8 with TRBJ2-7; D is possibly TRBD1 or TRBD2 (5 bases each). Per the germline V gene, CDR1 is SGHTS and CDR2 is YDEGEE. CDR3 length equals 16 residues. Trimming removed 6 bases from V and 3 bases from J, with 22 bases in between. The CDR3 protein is CASTPGELLGLYEQYF. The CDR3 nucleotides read TGTGCCAGCACCCCTGGGGAGCTTTTGGGGCTCTACGAGCAGTACTTC.

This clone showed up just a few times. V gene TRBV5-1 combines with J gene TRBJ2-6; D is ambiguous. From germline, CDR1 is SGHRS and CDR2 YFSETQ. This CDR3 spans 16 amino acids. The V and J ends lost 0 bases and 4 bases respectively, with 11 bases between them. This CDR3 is CASSLEGRAGANVLTF. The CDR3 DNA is TGCGCCAGCAGCTTGGAGGGCCGGGCGGGGGCCAACGTCCTGACTTTC.

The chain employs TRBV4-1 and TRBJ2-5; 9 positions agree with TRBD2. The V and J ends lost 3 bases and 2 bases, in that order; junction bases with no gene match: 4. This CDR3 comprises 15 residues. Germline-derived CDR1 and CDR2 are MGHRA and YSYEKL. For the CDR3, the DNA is TGCGCCAGCAGCCATATAAGCGGGGGGCAAGAGACCCAGTACTTC. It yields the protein CASSHISGGQETQYF.

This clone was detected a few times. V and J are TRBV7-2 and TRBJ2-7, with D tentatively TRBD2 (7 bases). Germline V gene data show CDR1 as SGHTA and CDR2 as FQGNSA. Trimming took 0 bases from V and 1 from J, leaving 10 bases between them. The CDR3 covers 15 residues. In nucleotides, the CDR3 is TGTGCCAGCAGCTTAGCGGGGGGGGCATCCTACGAGCAGTACTTC. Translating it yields CASSLAGGASYEQYF.

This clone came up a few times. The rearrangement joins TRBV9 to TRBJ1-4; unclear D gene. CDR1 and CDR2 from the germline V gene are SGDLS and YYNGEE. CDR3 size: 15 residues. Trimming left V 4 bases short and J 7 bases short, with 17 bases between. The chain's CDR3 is CASSPPAGSGEKLFF. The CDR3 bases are TGTGCCAGCAGCCCTCCGGCGGGGAGCGGTGAAAAACTGTTTTTT.

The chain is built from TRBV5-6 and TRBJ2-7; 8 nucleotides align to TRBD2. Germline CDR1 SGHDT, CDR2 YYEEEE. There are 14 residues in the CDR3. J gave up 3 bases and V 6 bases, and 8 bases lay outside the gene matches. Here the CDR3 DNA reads TGTGCCAGCACCCGGCCGGGAGGGGGCTACGAGCAGTACTTC. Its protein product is CASTRPGGGYEQYF.

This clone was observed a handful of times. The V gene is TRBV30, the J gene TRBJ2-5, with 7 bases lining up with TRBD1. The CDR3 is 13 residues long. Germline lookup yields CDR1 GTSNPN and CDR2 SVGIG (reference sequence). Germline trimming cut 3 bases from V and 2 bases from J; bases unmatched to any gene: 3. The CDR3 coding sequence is TGTGCCTGGAGCAAGGGACAGCAAGAGACCCAGTACTTC. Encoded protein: CAWSKGQQETQYF.

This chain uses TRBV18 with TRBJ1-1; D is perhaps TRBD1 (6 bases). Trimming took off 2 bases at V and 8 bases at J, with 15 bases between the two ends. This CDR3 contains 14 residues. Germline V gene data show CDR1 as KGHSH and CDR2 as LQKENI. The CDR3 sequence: CASSPFEKGDEAFF. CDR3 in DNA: TGTGCCAGCTCACCATTTGAGAAGGGGGACGAAGCTTTCTTT.

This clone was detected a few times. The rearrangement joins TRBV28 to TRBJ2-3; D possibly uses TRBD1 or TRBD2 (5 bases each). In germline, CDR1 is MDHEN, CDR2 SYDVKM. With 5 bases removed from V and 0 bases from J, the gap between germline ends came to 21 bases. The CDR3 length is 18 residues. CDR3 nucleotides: TGTGCCAGCAGTCGGGGACCTGTTGGAGCGGCTAGCACAGATACGCAGTATTTT. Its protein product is CASSRGPVGAASTDTQYF.

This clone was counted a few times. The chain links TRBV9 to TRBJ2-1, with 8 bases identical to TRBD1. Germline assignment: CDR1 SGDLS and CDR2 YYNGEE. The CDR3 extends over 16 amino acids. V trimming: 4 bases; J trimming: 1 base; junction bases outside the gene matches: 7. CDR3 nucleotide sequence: TGTGCCAGCAGCCCCCAGGGGGCCCAATCCTACAATGAGCAGTTCTTC. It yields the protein CASSPQGAQSYNEQFF.